The rows below give T cell receptor beta chains drawn from one sample of a study of blood T cell repertoires in COVID-19. Clones were sequenced by immunoSEQ multiplex PCR, and TCRdb holds only the in-frame ones, with some missing. The data show under 80,000 clones, 80% to 90% seen once. The specimen was peripheral blood. Every receptor here comes from a man aged 60 to 69 with acute or convalescent COVID-19. CDR3s include the opening cysteine and the closing phenylalanine or tryptophan. D genes are given only for firm matches. Clone size appears in some rows only: once, few, many, or a class for an expanded clone.

j_gene	d_gene	abundance	v_gene	CDR3aa	CDR3nt
TRBJ2-1	-	-	TRBV19	CASSIAGYSYNEQFF	TGTGCCAGTAGTATAGCAGGGTACTCCTACAATGAGCAGTTCTTC
TRBJ2-5	TRBD1	-	TRBV11-2	CASSPDTGTGGETQYF	TGTGCCAGCAGCCCCGATACCGGGACAGGGGGAGAGACCCAGTACTTC
TRBJ2-7	-	-	TRBV19	CASSRTVNYEQYF	TGTGCCAGTAGTCGGACAGTGAACTACGAGCAGTACTTC
TRBJ2-7	TRBD1	-	TRBV7-9	CASSYPGQGVYEQYF	TGTGCCAGCAGCTACCCGGGACAGGGGGTCTACGAGCAGTACTTC
TRBJ1-5	-	-	TRBV19	CASTRDRYSNQPQHF	TGTGCCAGTACCCGAGACAGGTATAGCAATCAGCCCCAGCATTTT
TRBJ2-7	-	-	TRBV28	CASSQRESSRGF	TGTGCCAGCAGCCAAAGGGAATCCTCCCGGGGTTTC
TRBJ2-1	TRBD2	-	TRBV5-1	CASSISAGGRYNEQFF	TGCGCCAGCAGCATCTCAGCGGGGGGACGCTACAATGAGCAGTTCTTC
TRBJ2-1	TRBD1	-	TRBV6-5	CASRTGVVYEQFF	TGTGCCAGTCGGACAGGGGTTGTGTATGAGCAGTTCTTC
TRBJ1-2	-	-	TRBV7-2	CASSLGSVNYGYTF	TGTGCCAGCAGCTTAGGATCGGTTAACTATGGCTACACCTTC
TRBJ2-2	TRBD1	-	TRBV14	CASSQGSRLRGLTGELFF	TGTGCCAGCAGCCAAGGAAGCCGCCTCAGGGGGCTCACCGGGGAGCTGTTTTTT
TRBJ1-2	TRBD1	-	TRBV5-6	CASSLAADRGQEGYGYTF	TGTGCCAGCAGCTTGGCCGCAGACAGGGGGCAGGAGGGGTATGGCTACACCTTC
TRBJ2-3	TRBD1	-	TRBV2	CASMPPGQGKDTQYF	TGTGCCAGCATGCCCCCGGGACAGGGAAAAGATACGCAGTATTTT
TRBJ2-7	TRBD2	medium-sized	TRBV27	CASSLASGAISYEQYF	TGTGCCAGCAGTTTGGCTAGCGGGGCGATCTCCTACGAGCAGTACTTC
TRBJ1-2	-	-	TRBV30	CAWNDGSGSYRSGGYTF	TGTGCCTGGAACGATGGGTCTGGCTCTTACCGGAGTGGCGGCTACACCTTC
TRBJ1-4	TRBD1	-	TRBV6-9	CASSYGGTGDSATNEKLFF	TGTGCCAGCAGTTATGGGGGGACAGGGGATTCTGCAACTAATGAAAAACTGTTTTTT
TRBJ2-7	-	-	TRBV27	CASSFSPTYEQYF	TGTGCCAGCAGTTTTTCCCCAACCTACGAGCAGTACTTC
TRBJ1-2	-	-	TRBV12-3/TRBV12-4	CATSRANYGYTF	TGTGCCACCTCCCGCGCCAACTATGGCTACACCTTC
TRBJ2-1	TRBD1	-	TRBV14	CASSQVPGQGDNEQFF	TGTGCCAGCAGCCAAGTTCCGGGACAGGGTGACAATGAGCAGTTCTTC
TRBJ2-5	-	few	TRBV7-9	CASSLVSGGKETQYF	TGTGCCAGCAGCTTAGTCTCCGGCGGTAAAGAGACCCAGTACTTC
TRBJ1-6	-	-	TRBV19	CASSIASYSSPLHF	TGTGCCAGTAGTATCGCGTCCTACAGTTCACCCCTCCACTTT
TRBJ1-1	-	-	TRBV11-3	CASSERLSRNTEAFF	TGTGCCAGCAGCGAACGTCTTTCGAGGAACACTGAAGCTTTCTTT
TRBJ1-1	-	-	TRBV9	CASSVRAANTEAFF	TGTGCCAGCAGCGTGAGGGCTGCGAACACTGAAGCTTTCTTT